One sample yielded the 28 T cell receptor beta chains listed below, sequenced in a study of T-cell reconstitution after alpha-beta-depleted transplantation in children. The TCRbeta library incorporated unique molecular identifiers. TCRdb reanalysed the PCR reads using MiXCR and keeps one entry per CDR3 protein. The data contain about 350,000 distinct CDR3 sequences, roughly 15% of them seen just once; the ten biggest clones take up around 4.5%. The material was PBMCs, obtained from the stem cell graft. The receptors were gathered from a human donor who donated a stem cell graft to a child with Fanconi anemia.

The rearrangement links TRBV20-1 to TRBJ1-2, with a tentative D call TRBD1 (6 bases). The V end lost 5 bases, the J end lost 4 bases, and 14 bases lay between the germline ends. Germline V gene sequence: CDR1 DFQATT, CDR2 SNEGSKA (reference sequence). The CDR3 contains 13 residues. This chain's CDR3 is CSAGEQGFYGYTF. CDR3 bases: TGCAGTGCTGGGGAACAGGGCTTCTATGGCTACACCTTC.

This clonotype was recorded at least ten times. The V gene is TRBV28, the J gene TRBJ2-4; 8 positions match TRBD1. This CDR3 has 16 amino acids. Germline values: CDR1 MDHEN, CDR2 SYDVKM. V was clipped by 6 bases and J by 2 bases; unmatched bases: 9. This CDR3 reads CASRGTGGLTKNIQYF. CDR3 sequence (DNA): TGTGCCAGCAGGGGTACAGGGGGTTTAACCAAAAACATTCAGTACTTC.

In its sample, this clonotype was seen many times. J is TRBJ1-1 and V is TRBV7-9, with D possibly matching TRBD1 (5 bases). Germline V CDR1 and CDR2: SEHNR, FQNEAQ (reference sequence). V lost 4 bases and J lost 5, with 14 bases in between. The CDR3 spans 14 residues. In nucleotides, the CDR3 is TGTGCCAGCAGCTCTTCCGGGGGGGAGACTGAAGCTTTCTTT. Its protein is CASSSSGGETEAFF.

In its sample, this clonotype was seen many times. The chain couples TRBV7-9 to TRBJ1-2; maybe TRBD1 (6 bases). The CDR3 contains 16 residues. The V end lost 5 bases, the J end lost 1 base, and 17 bases lay between the germline ends. CDR1 is SEHNR and CDR2 is FQNEAQ in the germline V gene (reference sequence). Here the CDR3 DNA reads TGTGCCAGCAGCCCCCTTGAGGGGGAAGTTAACTATGGCTACACCTTC. Amino acid sequence: CASSPLEGEVNYGYTF.

This clonotype was picked up many times. The chain employs TRBV6-4 and TRBJ1-1; D remains ambiguous. The CDR3 spans 13 residues. The germline CDR1 and CDR2 sequences are MRHNA and SNTAGT. Trimming stripped 4 bases from V and 2 bases from J, with 8 bases between. The CDR3 DNA reads TGTGCCAGCAGTGTCGACTCAAACACTGAAGCTTTCTTT. Encoded protein: CASSVDSNTEAFF.

This clonotype was picked up a small number of times. This CDR3 reads CSARTDRATEAFF. CDR3 in DNA: TGCAGTGCTAGAACGGACAGGGCCACTGAAGCTTTCTTT. V usage is TRBV20-1 and J usage is TRBJ1-1; 8 nucleotides agree with TRBD1. Germline V gives CDR1 DFQATT, CDR2 SNEGSKA (reference sequence). This CDR3 comprises 13 residues. V gave up 2 bases and J gave up 4 bases; unmatched junction bases: 3.

The chain uses TRBV5-6 and TRBJ2-7, with 7 positions matching TRBD1. In germline, CDR1 is SGHDT, CDR2 YYEEEE. The V and J ends lost 4 bases and 0 bases, in that order; junction bases with no gene match: 13. This CDR3 contains 17 residues. CDR3 sequence: CASSAHRQGPSSYEQYF. The DNA of the CDR3 is TGTGCCAGCAGCGCTCACCGACAGGGCCCAAGCTCCTACGAGCAGTACTTC.

The table lists this clonotype with many counts. V is TRBV5-1 and J is TRBJ2-3; the D is unclear. The CDR3 has 14 residues. Trimming stripped 1 base from V and 0 bases from J, with 6 bases between. Germline values: CDR1 SGHRS, CDR2 YFSETQ. In DNA, the CDR3 is TGCGCCAGCAGCTTGACAGCTAGCACAGATACGCAGTATTTT. Translation gives CASSLTASTDTQYF.

The chain joins TRBV20-1 to TRBJ2-1, with 7 bases fitting TRBD1. CDR1 and CDR2 (germline): DFQATT, SNEGSKA (reference sequence). The CDR3 contains 15 residues. Unmatched junction bases numbered 9, after V lost 6 bases and J lost 1 base. The CDR3 DNA sequence: TGCAGTGCCACCCCGACAGGGCTATCCTACAATGAGCAGTTCTTC. Protein sequence: CSATPTGLSYNEQFF.

This clonotype was found many times. Written as DNA, the CDR3 is TGTGCCATCCAGGAGGCTTCAGATACGCAGTATTTT. This gives the protein CAIQEASDTQYF. This rearrangement joins TRBV10-3 to TRBJ2-3, with D tentatively TRBD2 (5 bases). The germline V gene encodes CDR1 ENHRY and CDR2 SYGVKD. Trimming shortened V by 8 bases and J by 4 bases, and 10 bases separated the two germline ends. CDR3 length: 12 amino acids.

In its sample, this clonotype was seen many times. The J gene is TRBJ2-5, the V gene TRBV18; no clear D. The CDR3 spans 13 residues. Germline V gene sequence: CDR1 KGHSH, CDR2 LQKENI. Trimming removed 3 bases from V and 4 bases from J, with 9 bases in between. The CDR3 reads CASSPGVGETQYF. In DNA, the CDR3 is TGTGCCAGCTCACCTGGCGTGGGAGAGACCCAGTACTTC.

CDR3 sequence (DNA): TGCGCCAGCTCTAATGGGGGAAACCAAGAGACCCAGTACTTC. Protein: CASSNGGNQETQYF. The rearrangement joins TRBV5-1 to TRBJ2-5; D is possibly TRBD1 or TRBD2 (5 bases each). CDR3 length equals 14 residues. The V gene's germline CDR1 is SGHRS and CDR2 YFSETQ. V dropped 7 bases and J dropped 0 bases, with 13 bases sitting between them.

This clonotype was counted at least ten times. The chain has TRBV20-1 and TRBJ1-4, with a weak D call TRBD1 (5 bases). Germline V CDR1 and CDR2: DFQATT, SNEGSKA (reference sequence). This CDR3 is built from 12 residues. Trimming stripped 4 bases from V and 4 bases from J, with 7 bases between. CDR3 loop: CSATRDNEKLFF. The CDR3 DNA reads TGCAGTGCTACCAGGGATAATGAAAAACTGTTTTTT.

This chain links TRBV7-8 with TRBJ1-1; possibly TRBD1 for D (5 bases). Trimming pared 5 bases from V and 0 bases from J, leaving 16 bases between. The CDR3 extends over 16 amino acids. The V gene's germline CDR1 is SGHVS and CDR2 FQNEAQ. CDR3 DNA sequence: TGTGCCAGCAGCATGAGGCAGGGTCGTTTGAACACTGAAGCTTTCTTT. The encoded protein is CASSMRQGRLNTEAFF. Looking up the rest from reference TRBV7-8 and TRBJ1-1 gives the full variable domain: GAGVSQSPRYKVAKRGQDVALRCDPISGHVSLFWYQQALGQGPEFLTYFQNEAQLDKSGLPSDRFFAERPEGSVSTLKIQRTQQEDSAVYLCASSMRQGRLNTEAFFGQGTRLTVV.

The chain combines TRBV29-1 with TRBJ1-1; D is ambiguous. CDR1 is SQVTM and CDR2 is ANQGSEA in the germline V gene. With 7 bases removed from V and 2 bases from J, the gap between germline ends came to 14 bases. The CDR3 spans 13 residues. The CDR3 coding sequence is TGCAGCGGTGACCGGGCCCAAAACACTGAAGCTTTCTTT. Its translation: CSGDRAQNTEAFF.

The chain couples TRBV3-1 to TRBJ2-1; perhaps TRBD1 as D (5 bases). Germline V gives CDR1 LGHDT, CDR2 YNNKEL (reference sequence). This CDR3 comprises 15 residues. Trimming took off 0 bases at V and 5 bases at J, with 11 bases between the two ends. The CDR3 is CASSQESRGNNEQFF. The CDR3 DNA is TGTGCCAGCAGCCAAGAGTCTAGGGGTAACAATGAGCAGTTCTTC.

This clonotype was counted a few times. The J gene is TRBJ2-7, the V gene TRBV7-2; unclear D gene. V shed 8 bases and J shed 3 bases, with 11 bases lying between them. This CDR3 contains 12 residues. Germline V gene sequence: CDR1 SGHTA, CDR2 FQGNSA. The CDR3 region has the DNA TGTGCCAGCTCCGTGTCCCTCTACGAGCAGTACTTC. The encoded protein is CASSVSLYEQYF.

V gene TRBV2 combines with J gene TRBJ2-1; a weak D match, TRBD1 (5 bases). The CDR3 runs to 13 residues. Trimming shortened V by 5 bases and J by 7 bases, and 12 bases separated the two germline ends. Germline-derived CDR1 and CDR2 are SNHLY and FYNNEI. CDR3 sequence: CASSSRVWNEQFF. The CDR3 DNA reads as TGTGCCAGCAGTTCCAGGGTTTGGAATGAGCAGTTCTTC.

This clonotype was seen ten or more times. This chain uses TRBV28 with TRBJ1-1; 9 nucleotides line up with TRBD1. J gave up 5 bases and V 1 base, and 5 bases lay outside the gene matches. Germline V lookup: CDR1 MDHEN, CDR2 SYDVKM. The CDR3 covers 15 residues. CDR3 loop: CASSLYRGRGTEAFF. The CDR3 DNA reads as TGTGCCAGCAGTTTATACAGGGGGCGCGGAACTGAAGCTTTCTTT.

This clonotype showed up many times. The chain joins TRBV2 to TRBJ1-1, with 7 bases identical to TRBD1. The V gene's germline CDR1 is SNHLY and CDR2 FYNNEI. J was trimmed by 4 bases and V by 6 bases; bases with no gene match: 14. This CDR3 has 16 amino acids. For the CDR3, the DNA is TGTGCCAGCAGCCGCCCCTTCGAGGGGGCGCCCACTGAAGCTTTCTTT. It specifies CASSRPFEGAPTEAFF.

This clonotype was observed many times. V is TRBV5-1 and J is TRBJ2-2; maybe TRBD2 (6 bases). The V end lost 5 bases, the J end lost 1 base, and 18 bases lay between the germline ends. This CDR3 comprises 17 residues. The germline V gene encodes CDR1 SGHRS and CDR2 YFSETQ. The CDR3 reads CASSEARGLQNTGELFF. In DNA, the CDR3 is TGCGCCAGCAGTGAAGCGCGGGGACTGCAGAACACCGGGGAGCTGTTTTTT.

This sequence joins TRBV2 and TRBJ2-3, with D possibly matching TRBD2 (6 bases). This CDR3 contains 18 residues. Germline V CDR1 and CDR2: SNHLY, FYNNEI. CDR3 in amino acids: CTISSGAARRTYTDTQYF. In DNA form, the CDR3 reads TGTACCATCAGTTCGGGAGCAGCGCGTAGGACCTACACAGATACGCAGTATTTT.

This chain links TRBV15 with TRBJ1-1, with unresolved D. In germline, CDR1 is LNHNV, CDR2 YYDKDF (reference sequence). V gave up 5 bases and J gave up 1 base, with 2 bases separating them. This CDR3 is built from 11 residues. The chain's CDR3 is CATSSNTEAFF. DNA for the CDR3: TGTGCCACCAGCTCGAACACTGAAGCTTTCTTT. Using reference TRBV15 and TRBJ1-1 for the parts outside the CDR3, the full variable domain is DAMVIQNPRYQVTQFGKPVTLSCSQTLNHNVMYWYQQKSSQAPKLLFHYYDKDFNNEADTPDNFQSRRPNTSFCFLDIRSPGLGDTAMYLCATSSNTEAFFGQGTRLTVV.

This clonotype was seen only a few times. The V gene is TRBV27, the J gene TRBJ2-7; D is unresolved. From germline, CDR1 is MNHEY and CDR2 SMNVEV (reference sequence). The V gene lost 6 bases and the J gene lost 3 bases, with 6 bases spanning the gap. The CDR3 runs 11 residues. The CDR3 region has the DNA TGTGCCAGCAGCGATAACTACGAGCAGTACGTC. Protein: CASSDNYEQYV.

This clonotype was recorded at least ten times. The J gene is TRBJ2-1, the V gene TRBV24-1; 10 bases align to TRBD1. Germline V gene sequence: CDR1 KGHDR, CDR2 SFDVKD. Trimming removed 3 bases from V and 6 bases from J; junction bases left unmatched: 7. The CDR3 runs to 16 residues. The CDR3 loop is CATSDAPGQGVNEQFF. In DNA, the CDR3 is TGTGCCACCAGTGATGCCCCAGGACAGGGGGTCAATGAGCAGTTCTTC.

This clonotype was counted between two and nine times. This chain uses TRBV20-1 with TRBJ2-7; 9 nucleotides align to TRBD1. V shed 0 bases and J 2 bases; nucleotides not matched to a gene: 5. Germline CDR1 is DFQATT and CDR2 is SNEGSKA (reference sequence). This CDR3 has 15 residues. The CDR3 DNA reads TGCAGTGCTAGAGATTTGGGACAGGGCACCTACGAGCAGTACTTC. Amino acid sequence: CSARDLGQGTYEQYF.

This clonotype occurred many times. The genes are TRBV13 and TRBJ1-5; D uncertain. The CDR3 spans 12 residues. V shed 3 bases and J shed 5 bases, with 5 bases lying between them. Germline V gives CDR1 PRHDT, CDR2 FYEKMQ (reference sequence). The CDR3: CASSLADQPQHF. CDR3 bases: TGTGCCAGCAGCTTGGCTGATCAGCCCCAGCATTTT.

The chain combines TRBV12-3 or TRBV12-4 with TRBJ2-1, with 10 bases that match TRBD1. This CDR3 contains 12 residues. With V trimmed by 5 bases and J by 15 bases, 7 bases remained unmatched. CDR3 bases: TGTGCCAGCAGTATGGGAGGACAGGGGGTGTTCTTC. This translates into CASSMGGQGVFF.